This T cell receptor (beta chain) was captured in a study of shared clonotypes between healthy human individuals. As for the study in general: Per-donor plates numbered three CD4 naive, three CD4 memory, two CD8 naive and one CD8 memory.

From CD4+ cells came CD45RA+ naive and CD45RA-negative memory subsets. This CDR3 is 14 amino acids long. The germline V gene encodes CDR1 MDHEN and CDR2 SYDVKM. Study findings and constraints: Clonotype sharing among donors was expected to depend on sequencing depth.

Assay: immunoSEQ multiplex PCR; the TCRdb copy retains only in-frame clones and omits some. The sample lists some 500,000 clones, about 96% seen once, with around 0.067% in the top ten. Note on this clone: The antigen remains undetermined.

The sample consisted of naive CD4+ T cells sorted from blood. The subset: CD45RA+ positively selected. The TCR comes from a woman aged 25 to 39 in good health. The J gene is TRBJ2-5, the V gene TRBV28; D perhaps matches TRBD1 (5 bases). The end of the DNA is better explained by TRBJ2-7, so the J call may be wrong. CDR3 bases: TGTGCCAGCAGTGGTTCTCAAGGGGTCGACGAGCAGTACTTC. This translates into CASSGSQGVDEQYF.